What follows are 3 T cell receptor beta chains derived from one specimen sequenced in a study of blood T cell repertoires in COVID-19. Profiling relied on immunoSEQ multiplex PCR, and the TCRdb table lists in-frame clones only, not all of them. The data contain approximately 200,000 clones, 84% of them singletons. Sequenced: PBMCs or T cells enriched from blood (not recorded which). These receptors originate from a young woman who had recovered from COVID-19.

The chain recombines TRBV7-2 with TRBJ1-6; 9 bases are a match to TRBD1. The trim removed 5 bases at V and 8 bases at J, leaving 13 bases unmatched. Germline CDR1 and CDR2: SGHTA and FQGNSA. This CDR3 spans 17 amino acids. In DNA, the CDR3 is TGTGCCAGCAGCCCCGCCAGGACAGGGGTTGTCCATTCACCCCTCCACTTT. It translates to CASSPARTGVVHSPLHF.

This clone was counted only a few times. CDR3 DNA: TGTGCCAGTAGTTCAGGACAGGGGGCAAATAGCAATCAGCCCCAGCATTTT. Translating gives CASSSGQGANSNQPQHF. The rearrangement links TRBV19 to TRBJ1-5; 11 bases line up with TRBD1. This CDR3 has 17 amino acids. V lost 5 bases to trimming and J lost 0 bases; unmatched junction nucleotides: 6. Germline loops: CDR1 LNHDA, CDR2 SQIVND (reference sequence). Using reference TRBV19 and TRBJ1-5 for the parts outside the CDR3, the full variable domain is DGGITQSPKYLFRKEGQNVTLSCEQNLNHDAMYWYRQDPGQGLRLIYYSQIVNDFQKGDIAEGYSVSREKKESFPLTVTSAQKNPTAFYLCASSSGQGANSNQPQHFGDGTRLSIL.

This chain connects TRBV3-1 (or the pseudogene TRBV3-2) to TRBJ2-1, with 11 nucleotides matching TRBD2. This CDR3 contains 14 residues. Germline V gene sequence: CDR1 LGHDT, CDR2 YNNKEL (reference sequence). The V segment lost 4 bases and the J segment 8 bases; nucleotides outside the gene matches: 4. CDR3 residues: CASSLAGGPDEQFF. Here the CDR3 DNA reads TGTGCCAGCAGCCTAGCGGGAGGGCCGGATGAGCAGTTCTTC.